The 25 T cell receptor beta chains below all came from one sample that was sequenced in a study of T cell responses to AZD1222 COVID-19 vaccine. Repertoires were generated with immunoSEQ multiplex PCR, while TCRdb's copy carries only in-frame clones and drops some. The sample comprises over 120,000 clones, about 90% of which are singletons, and around 3.5% rests with the top ten. The sample consisted of peripheral blood, taken 28 days after the second AZD1222 dose. These receptor sequences come from an adult who received the AZD1222 COVID-19 vaccine.

The CDR3 spells CASSPGGGRTGELFF. CDR3 DNA sequence: TGTGCCAGCAGCCCGGGGGGCGGGAGAACCGGGGAGCTGTTTTTT. V usage is TRBV7-2 and J usage is TRBJ2-2; weak D call: TRBD2 (7 bases). The CDR3 loop spans 15 amino acids. The germline V gene encodes CDR1 SGHTA and CDR2 FQGNSA. The V end was cut by 5 bases, the J end by 5 bases, with 15 bases between. Combining the CDR3 with reference TRBV7-2 and TRBJ2-2 gives the whole variable domain GAGVSQSPSNKVTEKGKDVELRCDPISGHTALYWYRQSLGQGLEFLIYFQGNSAPDKSGLPSDRFSAERTGGSVSTLTIQRTQQEDSAVYLCASSPGGGRTGELFFGEGSRLTVL.

The chain combines TRBV6-6 with TRBJ1-2; the D gene is possibly TRBD1 (5 bases). Between the trimmed V and J ends, which lost 0 bases and 4 bases, there was a span of 9 bases. Germline values: CDR1 MNHNY, CDR2 SVGAGI (reference sequence). This CDR3 has 14 residues. The CDR3 loop is CASSYSGGGYGYTF. In DNA, the CDR3 is TGTGCCAGCAGTTACTCCGGGGGAGGCTATGGCTACACCTTC.

This clone was recorded only once. The chain couples TRBV7-6 to TRBJ1-5; the D is unclear. There are 13 residues in the CDR3. V gave up 1 base and J gave up 5 bases, with 6 bases separating them. Germline CDR1 SGHVS, CDR2 FNYEAQ. The CDR3 DNA is TGTGCCAGCAGCTTAGGGGTGGATCAGCCCCAGCATTTT. Its protein is CASSLGVDQPQHF.

This chain joins TRBV2 and TRBJ2-7; TRBD1 matches at 7 bases. CDR1 is SNHLY, CDR2 FYNNEI, per germline. CDR3 length: 14 amino acids. The junction had 9 bases not matched to a gene; V was cut back by 5 bases and J by 5 bases. The DNA for the CDR3 is TGTGCCAGCAGTCAACGACAGGGATTCGACGAGCAGTACTTC. Encoded protein: CASSQRQGFDEQYF.

A note on this clone: Sequence at one end of the junction differs from germline and may be a read error. The rearrangement joins TRBV11-2 to TRBJ1-5; the D is unclear. Germline CDR1 reads SGHAT; CDR2 reads FQNNGV. This CDR3 region has 14 residues. The CDR3 DNA follows: TGTGCCAGCAGCCTAGAGGGTGGCAATCAGCCCCAGCATTTT. It encodes CASSLEGGNQPQHF.

This chain's CDR3 is CASRGRLSGNTIYF. The CDR3 DNA reads as TGTGCCAGCAGGGGACGGCTCTCTGGAAACACCATATATTTT. The chain uses TRBV28 and TRBJ1-3; D perhaps matches TRBD1 (5 bases). Germline CDR1 reads MDHEN; CDR2 reads SYDVKM. This CDR3 spans 14 amino acids. Trimming left V 6 bases short and J 0 bases short, with 9 bases between.

The V gene is TRBV28, the J gene TRBJ2-3, with TRBD2 matching over 9 bases. Germline V gene data show CDR1 as MDHEN and CDR2 as SYDVKM. CDR3 length equals 18 residues. V lost 4 bases, J lost 3 bases, and 14 bases stayed unmatched. The CDR3 DNA follows: TGTGCCAGCAGTTCCCCGGGGGCAGCGGGAGGTAGGACAGATACGCAGTATTTT. Its translation is CASSSPGAAGGRTDTQYF. Full variable domain (outside the CDR3, taken from reference TRBV28 and TRBJ2-3): DVKVTQSSRYLVKRTGEKVFLECVQDMDHENMFWYRQDPGLGLRLIYFSYDVKMKEKGDIPEGYSVSREKKERFSLILESASTNQTSMYLCASSSPGAAGGRTDTQYFGPGTRLTVL.

The rearrangement uses TRBV24-1 and TRBJ1-5; D is undetermined. CDR3 length: 14 residues. Germline CDR1 is KGHDR and CDR2 is SFDVKD. The V gene lost 2 bases and the J gene lost 6 bases, with 10 bases spanning the gap. The CDR3 loop reads CATSDYAPGQPQHF. The CDR3 DNA reads as TGTGCCACCAGTGATTATGCTCCGGGTCAGCCCCAGCATTTT.

The chain recombines TRBV2 with TRBJ2-1, with 11 positions matching TRBD2. Germline CDR1 and CDR2: SNHLY and FYNNEI. This CDR3 is 14 amino acids long. The J segment lost 8 bases and the V segment lost 4 bases, leaving 4 bases of the junction unmatched. This CDR3 is CASSGGLAGDEQFF. CDR3 DNA: TGTGCCAGCAGTGGAGGACTAGCGGGCGATGAGCAGTTCTTC.

The chain is built from TRBV28 and TRBJ1-5; 9 bases map to TRBD1. There are 14 residues in the CDR3. J gave up 4 bases and V 5 bases, and 3 bases lay outside the gene matches. Looked up from germline, CDR1 is MDHEN and CDR2 is SYDVKM. Here the CDR3 DNA reads TGTGCCAGCAGTCGACAGGGGGGGAATCAGCCCCAGCATTTT. The encoded protein is CASSRQGGNQPQHF. Looking up the rest from reference TRBV28 and TRBJ1-5 gives the full variable domain: DVKVTQSSRYLVKRTGEKVFLECVQDMDHENMFWYRQDPGLGLRLIYFSYDVKMKEKGDIPEGYSVSREKKERFSLILESASTNQTSMYLCASSRQGGNQPQHFGDGTRLSIL.

This clone was picked up one time. The chain has TRBV6-1 and TRBJ2-1; 13 bases align to TRBD2. This CDR3 has 16 residues. Germline V gene lookup returns CDR1 MNHNS and CDR2 SASEGT. V trimming: 3 bases; J trimming: 7 bases; junction bases outside the gene matches: 6. CDR3 DNA sequence: TGTGCCAGCAGTGACAAACTAGCGGGAGGGGGAAATGAGCAGTTCTTC. This sequence encodes CASSDKLAGGGNEQFF.

The rearrangement uses TRBV28 and TRBJ2-5; possibly TRBD1 or TRBD2 for D (6 bases each). Germline CDR1 reads MDHEN; CDR2 reads SYDVKM. Deletions cut 5 bases from V and 2 bases from J, with 18 bases between. This CDR3 comprises 16 residues. CDR3: CASSGNWRDIQETQYF. The CDR3 coding sequence is TGTGCCAGCAGTGGAAACTGGAGGGACATTCAAGAGACCCAGTACTTC.

The V gene is TRBV4-1, the J gene TRBJ2-1, with 9 nucleotides matching TRBD1. J was trimmed by 13 bases and V by 5 bases; bases with no gene match: 12. The CDR3 runs to 14 residues. The germline CDR1 and CDR2 sequences are MGHRA and YSYEKL. The DNA of the CDR3 is TGCGCCAGCAGCGCCCCGGGACAGGGCCCAGCCCAGTTCTTC. This encodes CASSAPGQGPAQFF.

The chain joins TRBV19 to TRBJ1-4, with D unresolved. CDR3 length equals 12 residues. With 6 bases removed from V and 8 bases from J, the gap between germline ends came to 10 bases. Germline loops: CDR1 LNHDA, CDR2 SQIVND (reference sequence). CDR3 sequence (DNA): TGTGCCAGTAGAATAAAGGAAGAAAAACTGTTTTTT. Amino acids: CASRIKEEKLFF.

This sequence joins TRBV7-2 and TRBJ2-4; 7 bases are shared with TRBD1. CDR3 length: 14 amino acids. CDR1 and CDR2 (germline): SGHTA, FQGNSA. With 6 bases clipped from V and 6 bases from J, the junction kept 8 bases outside the gene matches. For the CDR3, the DNA is TGTGCCAGCAGTCTCACAGGGGCTACAAACATTCAGTACTTC. This encodes CASSLTGATNIQYF.

The rearrangement joins TRBV28 to TRBJ1-6, with D possibly TRBD1 on 6 matching bases. The ends were cut back, 5 bases at V and 7 bases at J, with 18 bases in the middle. CDR1 MDHEN and CDR2 SYDVKM come from the germline V gene. This CDR3 is 16 amino acids long. The CDR3 DNA follows: TGTGCCAGCAGTACTCCCTCACAGGGTTGGAATTCACCCCTCCACTTT. Translated: CASSTPSQGWNSPLHF.

This chain uses TRBV7-2 with TRBJ1-5; the D gene is possibly TRBD1 (5 bases). Trimming stripped 1 base from V and 0 bases from J, with 7 bases between. There are 15 residues in the CDR3. The germline gives CDR1 SGHTA, CDR2 FQGNSA. The DNA for the CDR3 is TGTGCCAGCAGCTTAGTGGGGGATAGCAATCAGCCCCAGCATTTT. Encoded protein: CASSLVGDSNQPQHF.

The gene calls are TRBV6-7 and TRBJ1-2, with unresolved D. TRBV6-7 carries the ORF label, with uncertain function. Between the trimmed V and J ends, which lost 0 bases and 3 bases, there was a span of 8 bases. The CDR3 runs 14 residues. CDR3 nucleotides: TGTGCCAGCAGTTACTCGGCTGGAGACTATGGCTACACCTTC. It yields the protein CASSYSAGDYGYTF.

The CDR3 DNA reads TGTGCCAGCAGCGCGACAGGGCTGGGCGATGGCTACACCTTC. This encodes CASSATGLGDGYTF. The genes are TRBV5-4 and TRBJ1-2; the match to TRBD1 covers 7 bases. The CDR3 loop spans 14 amino acids. V was pared by 4 bases and J by 6 bases, with 9 bases of the junction left unmatched. The V gene's germline CDR1 is SGHNT and CDR2 YYREEE (reference sequence).

This sequence joins TRBV29-1 and TRBJ2-2, with 9 nucleotides matching TRBD1. Germline CDR1 is SQVTM and CDR2 is ANQGSEA. This CDR3 has 15 residues. The V gene end was trimmed by 6 bases and the J gene end by 2 bases; junction bases not matched to a gene: 7. For the CDR3, the DNA is TGCAGCGTCGACTCGGACAGGGGAAACACCGGGGAGCTGTTTTTT. Protein: CSVDSDRGNTGELFF.

The genes are TRBV2 and TRBJ1-1; 9 bases line up with TRBD1. After removal of 6 bases from V and 4 bases from J, the junction contained 6 bases not matched to a gene. This CDR3 has 14 residues. CDR1 is SNHLY, CDR2 FYNNEI, per germline. The CDR3 bases are TGTGCCAGCAGCTGGACAGGGGTGGGCACTGAAGCTTTCTTT. Translated: CASSWTGVGTEAFF.

The rearrangement links TRBV5-1 to TRBJ2-1; D remains ambiguous. In germline, CDR1 is SGHRS, CDR2 YFSETQ. V was pared by 0 bases and J by 4 bases, with 5 bases between. CDR3 size: 13 residues. CDR3 amino acids: CASSLEAYNEQFF. In DNA, the CDR3 is TGCGCCAGCAGCTTGGAGGCTTACAATGAGCAGTTCTTC.

The rearrangement joins TRBV7-2 to TRBJ2-3; TRBD1 might be the D (5 bases). The V gene lost 4 bases and the J gene lost 2 bases, with 13 bases spanning the gap. Germline lookup yields CDR1 SGHTA and CDR2 FQGNSA. There are 15 residues in the CDR3. In DNA form, the CDR3 reads TGTGCCAGCAGCTCCTCAGGGTTTTCCACAGATACGCAGTATTTT. Translated: CASSSSGFSTDTQYF.

The V gene is TRBV7-9, the J gene TRBJ1-6, with 8 bases fitting TRBD1. This CDR3 comprises 12 residues. J lost 17 bases, V lost 5 bases, and 8 bases had no gene match. Germline CDR1 reads SEHNR; CDR2 reads FQNEAQ (reference sequence). CDR3 loop: CASSRQGSDFHF. The CDR3 DNA sequence: TGTGCCAGCAGCCGACAGGGGTCCGATTTCCACTTT.

This sequence joins TRBV27 and TRBJ2-1; TRBD2 matches 10 bases. Germline-derived CDR1 and CDR2 are MNHEY and SMNVEV (reference sequence). The CDR3 length is 16 residues. The V and J ends lost 4 bases and 0 bases, in that order; junction bases with no gene match: 3. The CDR3 loop is CASSSSGGFSYNEQFF. CDR3 DNA sequence: TGTGCCAGCAGTTCTAGCGGGGGTTTCTCCTACAATGAGCAGTTCTTC.